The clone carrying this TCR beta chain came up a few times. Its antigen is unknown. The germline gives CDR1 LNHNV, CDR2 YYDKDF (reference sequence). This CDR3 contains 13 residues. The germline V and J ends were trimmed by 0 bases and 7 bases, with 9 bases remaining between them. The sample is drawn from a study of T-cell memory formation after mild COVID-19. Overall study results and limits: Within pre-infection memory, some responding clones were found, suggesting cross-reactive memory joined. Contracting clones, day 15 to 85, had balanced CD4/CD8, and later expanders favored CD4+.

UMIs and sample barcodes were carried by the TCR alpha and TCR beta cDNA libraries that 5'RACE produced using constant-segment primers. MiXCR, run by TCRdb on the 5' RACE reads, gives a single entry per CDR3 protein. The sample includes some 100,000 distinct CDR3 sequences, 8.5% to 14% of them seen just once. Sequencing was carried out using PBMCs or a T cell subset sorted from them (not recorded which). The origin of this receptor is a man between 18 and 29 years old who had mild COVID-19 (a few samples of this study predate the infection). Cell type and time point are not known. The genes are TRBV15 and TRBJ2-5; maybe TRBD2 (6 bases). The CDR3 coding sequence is TGTGCCACCAGCAGAGAAAATAGCGGGACCCAGTACTTC. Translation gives CATSRENSGTQYF.